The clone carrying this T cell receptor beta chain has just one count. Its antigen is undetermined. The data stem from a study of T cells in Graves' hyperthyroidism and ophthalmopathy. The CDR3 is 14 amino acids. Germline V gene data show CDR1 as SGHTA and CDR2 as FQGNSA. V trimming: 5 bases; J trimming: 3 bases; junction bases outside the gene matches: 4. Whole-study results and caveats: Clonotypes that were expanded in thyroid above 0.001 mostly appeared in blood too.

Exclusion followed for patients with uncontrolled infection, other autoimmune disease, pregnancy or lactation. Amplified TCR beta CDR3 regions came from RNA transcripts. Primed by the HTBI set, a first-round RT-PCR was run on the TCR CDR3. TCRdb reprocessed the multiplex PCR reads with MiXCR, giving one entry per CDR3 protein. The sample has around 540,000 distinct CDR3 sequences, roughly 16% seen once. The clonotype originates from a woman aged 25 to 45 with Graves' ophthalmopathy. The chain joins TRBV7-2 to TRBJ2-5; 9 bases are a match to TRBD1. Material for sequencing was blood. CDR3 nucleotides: TGTGCCAGCAGCAGATGGACAGGGGAAGAGACCCAGTACTTC. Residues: CASSRWTGEETQYF.